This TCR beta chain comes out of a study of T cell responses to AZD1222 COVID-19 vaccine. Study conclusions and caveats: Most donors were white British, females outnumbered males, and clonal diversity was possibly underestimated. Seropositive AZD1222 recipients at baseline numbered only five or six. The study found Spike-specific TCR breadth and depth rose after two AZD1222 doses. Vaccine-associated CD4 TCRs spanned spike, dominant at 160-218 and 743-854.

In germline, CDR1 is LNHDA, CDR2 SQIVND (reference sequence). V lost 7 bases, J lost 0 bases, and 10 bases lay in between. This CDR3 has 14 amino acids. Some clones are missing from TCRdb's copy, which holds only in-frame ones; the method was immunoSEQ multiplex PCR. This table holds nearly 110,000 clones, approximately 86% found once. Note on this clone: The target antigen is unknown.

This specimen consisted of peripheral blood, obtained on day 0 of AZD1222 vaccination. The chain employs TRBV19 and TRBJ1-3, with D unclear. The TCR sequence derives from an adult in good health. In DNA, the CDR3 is TGTGCCAGTACCGTCAAAATCTCTGGAAACACCATATATTTT. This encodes CASTVKISGNTIYF. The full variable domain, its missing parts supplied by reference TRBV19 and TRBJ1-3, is DGGITQSPKYLFRKEGQNVTLSCEQNLNHDAMYWYRQDPGQGLRLIYYSQIVNDFQKGDIAEGYSVSREKKESFPLTVTSAQKNPTAFYLCASTVKISGNTIYFGEGSWLTVV.